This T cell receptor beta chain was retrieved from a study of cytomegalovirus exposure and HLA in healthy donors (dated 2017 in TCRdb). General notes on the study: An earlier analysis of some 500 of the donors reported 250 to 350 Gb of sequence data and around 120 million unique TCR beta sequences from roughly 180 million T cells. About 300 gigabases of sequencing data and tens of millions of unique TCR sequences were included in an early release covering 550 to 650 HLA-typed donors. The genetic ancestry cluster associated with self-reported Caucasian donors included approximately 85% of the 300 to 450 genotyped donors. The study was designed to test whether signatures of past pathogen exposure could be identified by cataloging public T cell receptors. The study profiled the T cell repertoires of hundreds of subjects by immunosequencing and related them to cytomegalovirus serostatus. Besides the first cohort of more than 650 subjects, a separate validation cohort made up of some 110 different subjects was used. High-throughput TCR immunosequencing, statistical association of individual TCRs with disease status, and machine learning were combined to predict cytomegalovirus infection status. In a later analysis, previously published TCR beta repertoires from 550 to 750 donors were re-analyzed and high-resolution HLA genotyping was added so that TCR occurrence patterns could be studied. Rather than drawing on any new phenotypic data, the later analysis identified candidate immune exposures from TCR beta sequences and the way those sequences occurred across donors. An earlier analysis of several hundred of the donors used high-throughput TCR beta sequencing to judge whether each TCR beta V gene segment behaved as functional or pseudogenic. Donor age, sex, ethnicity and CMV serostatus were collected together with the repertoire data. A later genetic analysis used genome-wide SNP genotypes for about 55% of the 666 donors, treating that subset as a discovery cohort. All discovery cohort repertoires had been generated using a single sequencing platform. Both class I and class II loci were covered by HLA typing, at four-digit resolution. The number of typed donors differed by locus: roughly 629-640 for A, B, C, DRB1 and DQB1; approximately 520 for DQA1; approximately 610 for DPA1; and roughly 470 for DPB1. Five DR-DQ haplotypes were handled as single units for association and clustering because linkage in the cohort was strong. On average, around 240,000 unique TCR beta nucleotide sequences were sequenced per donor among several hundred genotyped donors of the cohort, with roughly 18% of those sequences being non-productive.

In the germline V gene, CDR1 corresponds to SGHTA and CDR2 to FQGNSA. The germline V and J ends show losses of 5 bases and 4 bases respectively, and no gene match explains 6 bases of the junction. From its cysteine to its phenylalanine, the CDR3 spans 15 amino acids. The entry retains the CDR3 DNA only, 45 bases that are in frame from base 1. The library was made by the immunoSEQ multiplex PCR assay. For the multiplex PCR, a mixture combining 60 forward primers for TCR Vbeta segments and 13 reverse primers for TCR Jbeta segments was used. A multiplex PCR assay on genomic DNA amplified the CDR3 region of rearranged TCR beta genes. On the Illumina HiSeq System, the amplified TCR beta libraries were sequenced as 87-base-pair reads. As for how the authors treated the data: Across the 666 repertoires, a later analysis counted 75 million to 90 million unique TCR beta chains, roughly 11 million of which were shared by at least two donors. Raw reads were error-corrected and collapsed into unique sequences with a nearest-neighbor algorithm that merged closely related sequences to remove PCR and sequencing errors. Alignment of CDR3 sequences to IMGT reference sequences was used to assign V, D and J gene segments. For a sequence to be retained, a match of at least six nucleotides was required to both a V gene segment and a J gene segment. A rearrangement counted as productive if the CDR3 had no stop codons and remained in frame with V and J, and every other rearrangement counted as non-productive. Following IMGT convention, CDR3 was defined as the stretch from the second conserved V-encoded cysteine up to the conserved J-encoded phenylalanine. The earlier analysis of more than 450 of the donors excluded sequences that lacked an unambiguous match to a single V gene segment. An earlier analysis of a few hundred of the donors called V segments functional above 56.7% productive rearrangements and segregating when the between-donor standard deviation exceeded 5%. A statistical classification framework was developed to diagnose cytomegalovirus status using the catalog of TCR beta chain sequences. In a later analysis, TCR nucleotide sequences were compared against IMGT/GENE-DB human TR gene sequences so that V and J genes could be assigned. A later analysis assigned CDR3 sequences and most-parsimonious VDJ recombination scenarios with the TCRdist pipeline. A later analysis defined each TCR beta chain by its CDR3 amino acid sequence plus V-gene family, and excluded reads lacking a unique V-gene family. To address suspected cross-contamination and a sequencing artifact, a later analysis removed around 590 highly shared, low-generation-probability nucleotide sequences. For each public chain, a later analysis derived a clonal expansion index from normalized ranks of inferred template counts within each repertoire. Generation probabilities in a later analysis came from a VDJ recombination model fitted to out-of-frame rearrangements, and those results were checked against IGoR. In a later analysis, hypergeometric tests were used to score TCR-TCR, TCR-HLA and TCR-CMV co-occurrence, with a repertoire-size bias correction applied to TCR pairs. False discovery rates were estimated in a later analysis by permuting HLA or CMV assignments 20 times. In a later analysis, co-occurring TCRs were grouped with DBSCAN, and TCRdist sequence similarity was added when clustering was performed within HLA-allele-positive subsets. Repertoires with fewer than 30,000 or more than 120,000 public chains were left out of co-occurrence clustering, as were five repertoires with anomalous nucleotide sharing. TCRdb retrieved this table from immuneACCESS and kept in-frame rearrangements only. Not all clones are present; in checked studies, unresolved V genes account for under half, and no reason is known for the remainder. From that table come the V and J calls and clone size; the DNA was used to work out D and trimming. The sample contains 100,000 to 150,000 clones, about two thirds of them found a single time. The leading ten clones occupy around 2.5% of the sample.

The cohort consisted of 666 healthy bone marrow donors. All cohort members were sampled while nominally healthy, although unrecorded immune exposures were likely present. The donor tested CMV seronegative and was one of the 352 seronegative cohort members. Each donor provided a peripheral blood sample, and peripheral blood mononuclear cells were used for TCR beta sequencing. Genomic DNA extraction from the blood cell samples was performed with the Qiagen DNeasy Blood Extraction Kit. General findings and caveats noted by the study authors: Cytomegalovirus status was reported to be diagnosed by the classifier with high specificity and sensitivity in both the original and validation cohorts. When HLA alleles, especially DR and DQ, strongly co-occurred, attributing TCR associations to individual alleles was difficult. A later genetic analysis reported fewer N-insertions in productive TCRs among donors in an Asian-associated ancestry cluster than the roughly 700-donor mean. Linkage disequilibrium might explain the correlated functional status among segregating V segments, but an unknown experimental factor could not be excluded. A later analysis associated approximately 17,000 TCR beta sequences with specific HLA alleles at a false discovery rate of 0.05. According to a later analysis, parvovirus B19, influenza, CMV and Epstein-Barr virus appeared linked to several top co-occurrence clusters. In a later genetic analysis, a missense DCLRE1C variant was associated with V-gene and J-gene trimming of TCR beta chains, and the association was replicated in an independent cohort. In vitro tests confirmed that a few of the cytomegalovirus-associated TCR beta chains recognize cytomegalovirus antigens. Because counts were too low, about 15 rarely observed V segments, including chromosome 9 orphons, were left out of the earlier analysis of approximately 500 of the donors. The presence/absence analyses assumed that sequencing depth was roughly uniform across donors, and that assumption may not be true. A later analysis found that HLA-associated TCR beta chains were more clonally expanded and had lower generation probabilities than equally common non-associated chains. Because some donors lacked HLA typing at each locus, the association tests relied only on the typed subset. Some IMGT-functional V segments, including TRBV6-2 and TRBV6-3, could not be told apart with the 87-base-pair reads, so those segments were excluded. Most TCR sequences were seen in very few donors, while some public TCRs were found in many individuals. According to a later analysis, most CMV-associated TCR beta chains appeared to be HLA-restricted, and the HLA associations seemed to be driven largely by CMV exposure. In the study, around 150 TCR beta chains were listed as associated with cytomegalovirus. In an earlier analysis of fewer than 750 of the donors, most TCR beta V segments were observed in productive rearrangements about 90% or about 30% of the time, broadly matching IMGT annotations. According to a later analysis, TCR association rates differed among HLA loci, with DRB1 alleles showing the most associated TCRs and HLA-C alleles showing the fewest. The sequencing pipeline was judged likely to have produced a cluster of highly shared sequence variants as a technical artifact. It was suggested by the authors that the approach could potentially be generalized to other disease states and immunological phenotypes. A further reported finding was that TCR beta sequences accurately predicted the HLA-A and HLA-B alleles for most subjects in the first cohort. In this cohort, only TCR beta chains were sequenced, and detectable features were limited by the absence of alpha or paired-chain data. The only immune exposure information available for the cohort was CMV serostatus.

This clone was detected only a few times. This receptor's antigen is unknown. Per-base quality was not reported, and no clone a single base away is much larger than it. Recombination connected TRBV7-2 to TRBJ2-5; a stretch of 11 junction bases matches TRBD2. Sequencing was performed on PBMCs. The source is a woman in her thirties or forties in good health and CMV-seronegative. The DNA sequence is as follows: TGTGCCAGCAGCATTAGCGGGGGGGCGGGAGAGACCCAGTACTTC. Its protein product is CASSISGGAGETQYF.